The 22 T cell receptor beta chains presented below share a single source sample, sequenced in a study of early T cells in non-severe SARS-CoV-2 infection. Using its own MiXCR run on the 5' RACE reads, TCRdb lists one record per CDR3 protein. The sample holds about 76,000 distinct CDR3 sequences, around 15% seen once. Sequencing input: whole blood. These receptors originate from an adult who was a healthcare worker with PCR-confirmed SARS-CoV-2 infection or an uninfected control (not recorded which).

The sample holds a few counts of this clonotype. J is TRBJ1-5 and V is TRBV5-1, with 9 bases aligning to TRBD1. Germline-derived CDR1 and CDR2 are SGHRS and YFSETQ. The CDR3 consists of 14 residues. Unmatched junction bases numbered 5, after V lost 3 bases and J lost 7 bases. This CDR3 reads CASSSRQGVQPQHF. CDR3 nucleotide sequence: TGCGCCAGCAGCTCACGACAGGGGGTACAGCCCCAGCATTTT.

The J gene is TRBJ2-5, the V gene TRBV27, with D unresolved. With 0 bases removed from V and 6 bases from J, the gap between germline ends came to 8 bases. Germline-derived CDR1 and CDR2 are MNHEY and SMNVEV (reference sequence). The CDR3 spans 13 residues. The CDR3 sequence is CASSLSSGQTQYF. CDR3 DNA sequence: TGTGCCAGCAGTTTATCTTCCGGCCAGACCCAGTACTTC.

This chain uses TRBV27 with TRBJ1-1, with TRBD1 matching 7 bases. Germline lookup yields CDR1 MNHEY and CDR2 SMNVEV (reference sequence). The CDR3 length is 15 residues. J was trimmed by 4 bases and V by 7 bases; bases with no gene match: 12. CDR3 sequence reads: CASMEGGAEFTEAFF. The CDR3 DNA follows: TGTGCCAGCATGGAAGGGGGCGCGGAGTTCACTGAAGCTTTCTTT.

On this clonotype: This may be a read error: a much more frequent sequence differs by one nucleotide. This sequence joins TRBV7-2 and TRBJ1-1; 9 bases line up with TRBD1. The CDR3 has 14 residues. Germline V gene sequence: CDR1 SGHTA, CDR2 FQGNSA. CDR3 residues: CVSSFTGGWTEAFF. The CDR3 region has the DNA TGTGTCAGCAGCTTTACAGGGGGCTGGACTGAAGCTTTCTTT.

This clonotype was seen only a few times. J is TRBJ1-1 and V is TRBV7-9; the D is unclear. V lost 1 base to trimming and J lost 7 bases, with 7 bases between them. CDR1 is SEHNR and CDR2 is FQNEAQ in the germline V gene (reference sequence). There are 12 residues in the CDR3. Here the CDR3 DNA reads TGTGCCAGCAGCTTAGGGGCTCTTGAAGCTTTCTTT. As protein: CASSLGALEAFF. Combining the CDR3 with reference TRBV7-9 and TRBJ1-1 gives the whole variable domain DTGVSQNPRHKITKRGQNVTFRCDPISEHNRLYWYRQTLGQGPEFLTYFQNEAQLEKSRLLSDRFSAERPKGSFSTLEIQRTEQGDSAMYLCASSLGALEAFFGQGTRLTVV.

CDR3 sequence: CSVIRGGSEKLFF. The CDR3 coding sequence is TGCAGCGTTATCAGGGGCGGGAGTGAAAAACTGTTTTTT. The rearrangement joins TRBV29-1 to TRBJ1-4, with D perhaps TRBD1 (6 bases). The CDR3 has 13 amino acids. Per germline, CDR1 SQVTM and CDR2 ANQGSEA. With 5 bases removed from V and 7 bases from J, the gap between germline ends came to 14 bases.

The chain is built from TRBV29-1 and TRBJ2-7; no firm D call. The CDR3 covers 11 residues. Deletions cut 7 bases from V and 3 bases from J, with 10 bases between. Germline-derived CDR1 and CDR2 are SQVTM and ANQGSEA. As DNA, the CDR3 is TGCAGCGCCAACTACGGCTACGAGCAGTACTTC. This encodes CSANYGYEQYF.

The CDR3 loop reads CASSFNYEQYF. The CDR3 DNA reads as TGTGCCAGTAGTTTCAACTACGAGCAGTACTTC. The rearrangement joins TRBV19 to TRBJ2-7; D remains unclear. Germline V CDR1 and CDR2: LNHDA, SQIVND (reference sequence). V dropped 5 bases and J dropped 3 bases, with 5 bases sitting between them. This CDR3 region has 11 residues.

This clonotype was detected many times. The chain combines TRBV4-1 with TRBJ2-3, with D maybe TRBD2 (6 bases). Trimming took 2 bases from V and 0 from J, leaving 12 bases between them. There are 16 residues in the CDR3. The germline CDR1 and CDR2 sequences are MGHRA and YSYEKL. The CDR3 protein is CASSQPGLSSTDTQYF. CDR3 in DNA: TGCGCCAGCAGCCAACCGGGACTCTCTAGCACAGATACGCAGTATTTT.

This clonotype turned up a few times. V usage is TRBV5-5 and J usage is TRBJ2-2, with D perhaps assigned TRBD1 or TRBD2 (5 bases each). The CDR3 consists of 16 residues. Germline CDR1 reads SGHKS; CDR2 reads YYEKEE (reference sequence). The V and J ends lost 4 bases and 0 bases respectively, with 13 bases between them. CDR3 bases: TGTGCCAGCAGCCGGGACGCGTACGCGAACACCGGGGAGCTGTTTTTT. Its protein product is CASSRDAYANTGELFF.

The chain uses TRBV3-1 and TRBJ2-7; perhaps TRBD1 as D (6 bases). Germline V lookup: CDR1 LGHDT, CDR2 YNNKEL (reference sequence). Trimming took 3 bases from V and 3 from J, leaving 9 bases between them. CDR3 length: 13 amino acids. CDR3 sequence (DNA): TGTGCCAGCAGCCAGGGGGCTTACTACGAGCAGTACTTC. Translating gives CASSQGAYYEQYF.

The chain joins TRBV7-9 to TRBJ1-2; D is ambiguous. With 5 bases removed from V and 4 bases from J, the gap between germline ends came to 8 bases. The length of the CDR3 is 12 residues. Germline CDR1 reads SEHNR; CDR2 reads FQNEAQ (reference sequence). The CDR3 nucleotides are TGTGCCAGCAGCCAACAGACCTATGGCTACACCTTC. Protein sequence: CASSQQTYGYTF.

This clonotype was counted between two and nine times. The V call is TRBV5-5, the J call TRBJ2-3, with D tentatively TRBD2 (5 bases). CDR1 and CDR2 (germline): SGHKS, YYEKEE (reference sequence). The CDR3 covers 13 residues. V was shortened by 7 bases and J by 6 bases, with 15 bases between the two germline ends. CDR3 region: CASHTSPGDTQYF. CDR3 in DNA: TGTGCCAGCCATACTAGTCCTGGGGATACGCAGTATTTT.

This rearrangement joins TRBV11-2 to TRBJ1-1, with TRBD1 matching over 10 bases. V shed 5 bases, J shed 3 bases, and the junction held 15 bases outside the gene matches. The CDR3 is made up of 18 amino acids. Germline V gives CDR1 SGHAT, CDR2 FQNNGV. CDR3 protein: CASSGHRDRGTTDTEAFF. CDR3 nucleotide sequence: TGTGCCAGCAGCGGGCACCGGGACAGGGGAACAACCGACACTGAAGCTTTCTTT.

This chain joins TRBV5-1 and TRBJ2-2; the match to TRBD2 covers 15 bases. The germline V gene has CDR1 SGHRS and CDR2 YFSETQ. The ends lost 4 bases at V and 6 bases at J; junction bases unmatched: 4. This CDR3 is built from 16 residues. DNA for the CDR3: TGCGCCAGCAGCGAACGGACTAGCGGGGGGGCCGGGGAGCTGTTTTTT. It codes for CASSERTSGGAGELFF. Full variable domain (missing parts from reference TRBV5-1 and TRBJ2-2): KAGVTQTPRYLIKTRGQQVTLSCSPISGHRSVSWYQQTPGQGLQFLFEYFSETQRNKGNFPGRFSGRQFSNSRSEMNVSTLELGDSALYLCASSERTSGGAGELFFGEGSRLTVL.

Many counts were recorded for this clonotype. The CDR3: CASSIETGRTGEGYTF. In nucleotides, the CDR3 is TGTGCCAGTAGTATAGAGACGGGTAGGACAGGGGAAGGCTACACCTTC. The V gene is TRBV19, the J gene TRBJ1-2; 9 nucleotides agree with TRBD1. The CDR3 spans 16 residues. Germline lookup yields CDR1 LNHDA and CDR2 SQIVND (reference sequence). After removal of 0 bases from V and 8 bases from J, the junction contained 10 bases not matched to a gene.

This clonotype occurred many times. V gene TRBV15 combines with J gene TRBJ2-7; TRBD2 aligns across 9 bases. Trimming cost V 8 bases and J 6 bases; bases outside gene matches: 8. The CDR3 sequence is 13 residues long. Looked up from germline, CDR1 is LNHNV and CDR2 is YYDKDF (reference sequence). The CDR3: CATGPSGIAEQYF. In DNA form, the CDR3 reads TGTGCCACCGGCCCTAGCGGGATTGCCGAGCAGTACTTC.

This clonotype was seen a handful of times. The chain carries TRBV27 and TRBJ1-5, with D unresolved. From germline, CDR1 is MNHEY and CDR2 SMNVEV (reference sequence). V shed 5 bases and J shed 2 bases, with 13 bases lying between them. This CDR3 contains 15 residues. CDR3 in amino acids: CASSTPGGRNQPQHF. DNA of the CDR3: TGTGCCAGCAGTACCCCCGGCGGCCGCAATCAGCCCCAGCATTTT.

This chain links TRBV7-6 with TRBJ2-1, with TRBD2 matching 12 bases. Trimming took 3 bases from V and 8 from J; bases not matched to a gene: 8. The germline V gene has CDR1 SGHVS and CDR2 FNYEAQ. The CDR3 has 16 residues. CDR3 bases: TGTGCCAGCAGCTTGATACTAGCGGGAGGTGGGGATGAGCAGTTCTTC. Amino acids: CASSLILAGGGDEQFF.

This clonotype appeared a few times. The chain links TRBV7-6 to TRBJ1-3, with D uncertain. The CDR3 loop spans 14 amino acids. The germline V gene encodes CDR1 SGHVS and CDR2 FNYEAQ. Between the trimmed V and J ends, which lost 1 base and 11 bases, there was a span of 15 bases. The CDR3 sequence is CASSLDLGIRPIYF. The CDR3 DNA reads TGTGCCAGCAGCTTAGATCTCGGAATCAGACCCATATATTTT.

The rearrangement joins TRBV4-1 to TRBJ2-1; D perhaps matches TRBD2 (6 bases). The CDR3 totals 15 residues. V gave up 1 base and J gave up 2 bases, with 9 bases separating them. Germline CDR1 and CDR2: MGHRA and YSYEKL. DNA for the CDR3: TGCGCCAGCAGCCAAGTCCCTAGCGCCTACAATGAGCAGTTCTTC. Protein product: CASSQVPSAYNEQFF.

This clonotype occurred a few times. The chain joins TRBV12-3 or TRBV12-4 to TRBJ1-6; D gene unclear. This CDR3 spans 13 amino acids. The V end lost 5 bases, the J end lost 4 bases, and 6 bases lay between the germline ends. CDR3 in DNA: TGTGCCAGCAGTCACGAGTATAATTCACCCCTCCACTTT. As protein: CASSHEYNSPLHF.